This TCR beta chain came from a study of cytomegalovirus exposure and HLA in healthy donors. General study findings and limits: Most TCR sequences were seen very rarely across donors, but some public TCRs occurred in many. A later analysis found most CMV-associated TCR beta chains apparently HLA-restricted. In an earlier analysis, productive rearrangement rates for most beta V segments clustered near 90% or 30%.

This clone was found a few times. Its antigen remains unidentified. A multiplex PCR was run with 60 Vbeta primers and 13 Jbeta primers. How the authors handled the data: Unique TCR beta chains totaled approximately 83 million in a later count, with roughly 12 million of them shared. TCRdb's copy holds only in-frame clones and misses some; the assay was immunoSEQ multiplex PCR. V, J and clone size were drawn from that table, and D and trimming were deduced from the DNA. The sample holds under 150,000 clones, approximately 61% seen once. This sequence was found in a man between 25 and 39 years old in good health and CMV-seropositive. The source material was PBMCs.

The CDR3 protein is CASKEGSGGGNTIYF. CDR3 in DNA: TGTGCCTCCAAGGAGGGGTCAGGGGGTGGAAACACCATATATTTT. J is TRBJ1-3 and V is TRBV28, with 7 positions matching TRBD1. The CDR3 is 15 residues long. Germline values: CDR1 MDHEN, CDR2 SYDVKM. V lost 11 bases and J lost 3; bases outside the gene matches: 13.